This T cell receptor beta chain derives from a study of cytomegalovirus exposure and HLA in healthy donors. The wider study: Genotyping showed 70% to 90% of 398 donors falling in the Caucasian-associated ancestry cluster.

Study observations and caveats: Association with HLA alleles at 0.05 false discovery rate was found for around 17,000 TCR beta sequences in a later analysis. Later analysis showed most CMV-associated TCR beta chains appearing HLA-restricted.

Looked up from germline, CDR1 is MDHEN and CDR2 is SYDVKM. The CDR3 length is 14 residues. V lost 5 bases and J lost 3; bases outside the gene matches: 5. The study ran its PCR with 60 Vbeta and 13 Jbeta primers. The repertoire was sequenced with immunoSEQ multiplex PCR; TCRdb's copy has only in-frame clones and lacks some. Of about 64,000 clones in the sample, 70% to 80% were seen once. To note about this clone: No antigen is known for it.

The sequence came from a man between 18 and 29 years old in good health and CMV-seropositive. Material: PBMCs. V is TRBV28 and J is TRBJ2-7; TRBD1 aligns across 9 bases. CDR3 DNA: TGTGCCAGCAGTAGGACAGGGGCGATCTACGAGCAGTACTTC. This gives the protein CASSRTGAIYEQYF.